The 28 T cell receptor beta chains in this list originate from one sample, sequenced in a study of T-cell memory formation after mild COVID-19. TCRdb reanalysed the 5' RACE reads using MiXCR and keeps one entry per CDR3 protein. The repertoire holds approximately 560,000 distinct CDR3 sequences, approximately 15% seen once, with around 8.1% in the top ten. Specimen: PBMCs or a T cell subset sorted from them (not recorded which). These receptors all come from an adult woman who had mild COVID-19 (a few samples of this study predate the infection). Cell type and time point are not known.

The CDR3 is CASSLAGQGYEAFF. Here the CDR3 DNA reads TGTGCCAGCAGCTTAGCAGGGCAGGGATATGAAGCTTTCTTT. V usage is TRBV7-6 and J usage is TRBJ1-1; possibly TRBD1 for D (5 bases). The CDR3 length is 14 residues. Germline V lookup: CDR1 SGHVS, CDR2 FNYEAQ. V was trimmed by 0 bases and J by 7 bases, leaving 12 bases between them.

CDR3 DNA: TGTGCCAGCAGCTCGATGGACTCGAAGTATAATTCACCCCTCCACTTT. Translated, it gives CASSSMDSKYNSPLHF. The chain couples TRBV5-6 to TRBJ1-6; no reliable D call. This CDR3 spans 16 amino acids. Germline values: CDR1 SGHDT, CDR2 YYEEEE. V was clipped by 3 bases and J by 4 bases, with 14 bases between them.

Only a few counts were recorded for this clonotype. This chain connects TRBV4-2 to TRBJ2-2; 7 positions agree with TRBD1. Per germline, CDR1 LGHNA and CDR2 YNFKEQ. The CDR3 sequence is 16 residues long. With V trimmed by 1 base and J by 2 bases, 4 bases remained unmatched. The CDR3 loop reads CASSQGDRDNTGELFF. The CDR3 nucleotides read TGTGCCAGCAGCCAAGGAGACAGGGACAACACCGGGGAGCTGTTTTTT.

This clonotype has only a few counts. The chain has TRBV5-5 and TRBJ2-1; tentative D call: TRBD2 (5 bases). Between the trimmed V and J ends, which lost 2 bases and 9 bases, there was a span of 21 bases. The CDR3 consists of 16 residues. Germline CDR1 reads SGHKS; CDR2 reads YYEKEE (reference sequence). CDR3 sequence reads: CASSLPFAGRLSEQFF. The CDR3 DNA is TGTGCCAGCAGCTTACCGTTTGCGGGCCGGTTGAGTGAGCAGTTCTTC.

A few counts support this clonotype. The chain is built from TRBV7-8 and TRBJ2-7; TRBD2 is a possible D gene (6 bases). CDR1 SGHVS and CDR2 FQNEAQ come from the germline V gene. The CDR3 sequence is 15 residues long. Between the trimmed V and J ends, which lost 1 base and 3 bases, there was a span of 13 bases. Here the CDR3 reads CASSLGDWEDYEQYF. The CDR3 bases are TGTGCCAGCAGCTTAGGGGACTGGGAAGACTACGAGCAGTACTTC. The whole variable domain, remainder taken from reference TRBV7-8 and TRBJ2-7, is GAGVSQSPRYKVAKRGQDVALRCDPISGHVSLFWYQQALGQGPEFLTYFQNEAQLDKSGLPSDRFFAERPEGSVSTLKIQRTQQEDSAVYLCASSLGDWEDYEQYFGPGTRLTVT.

V usage is TRBV30 and J usage is TRBJ1-5; 11 positions match TRBD1. V lost 8 bases to trimming and J lost 6 bases; unmatched junction nucleotides: 6. This CDR3 has 13 residues. The germline gives CDR1 GTSNPN, CDR2 SVGIG (reference sequence). The CDR3 here is CAVTGTGGQPQHF. The CDR3, as DNA: TGTGCCGTAACCGGGACAGGGGGTCAGCCCCAGCATTTT.

V usage is TRBV18 and J usage is TRBJ2-2; D possibly matches TRBD1 or TRBD2 (5 bases each). The CDR3 has 16 residues. Trimming removed 1 base at V and 3 bases at J, with 12 bases between. Germline-derived CDR1 and CDR2 are KGHSH and LQKENI. The CDR3 DNA reads TGTGCCAGCTCACCACTTAGAGGGGCGGACACCGGGGAGCTGTTTTTT. Its protein is CASSPLRGADTGELFF. Complete variable domain (other parts from reference TRBV18 and TRBJ2-2): NAGVMQNPRHLVRRRGQEARLRCSPMKGHSHVYWYRQLPEEGLKFMVYLQKENIIDESGMPKERFSAEFPKEGPSILRIQQVVRGDSAAYFCASSPLRGADTGELFFGEGSRLTVL.

This clonotype was seen at least ten times. The CDR3 reads CASSPGLGDTGELFF. The CDR3 nucleotides read TGTGCCAGCAGCCCGGGACTAGGAGACACCGGGGAGCTGTTTTTT. This sequence joins TRBV7-3 and TRBJ2-2; 8 bases fit TRBD2. The CDR3 is made up of 15 amino acids. After removal of 5 bases from V and 3 bases from J, the junction contained 5 bases not matched to a gene. Germline-derived CDR1 and CDR2 are SGHTA and FQGTGA.

This clonotype was observed a few times. This chain connects TRBV19 to TRBJ2-6, with TRBD1 matching over 10 bases. From germline, CDR1 is LNHDA and CDR2 SQIVND (reference sequence). The CDR3 spans 18 residues. Trimming at V came to 5 bases and at J to 4 bases, leaving 11 bases not matched to a gene. This CDR3 reads CASSAPRQGAPGANVLTF. The CDR3 DNA follows: TGTGCCAGTAGTGCCCCCAGACAGGGGGCGCCAGGGGCCAACGTCCTGACTTTC.

The rearrangement joins TRBV20-1 to TRBJ1-1; D might be TRBD1 (5 bases). Germline values: CDR1 DFQATT, CDR2 SNEGSKA (reference sequence). CDR3 length: 13 residues. Between the trimmed V and J ends, which lost 3 bases and 4 bases, there was a span of 12 bases. CDR3 amino acids: CSARPPGGTEAFF. The CDR3 nucleotides read TGCAGTGCTAGGCCCCCCGGGGGCACTGAAGCTTTCTTT.

This clonotype was counted between two and nine times. The chain uses TRBV4-3 and TRBJ2-1; 9 bases match TRBD1. J was trimmed by 7 bases and V by 5 bases; bases with no gene match: 3. This CDR3 spans 13 amino acids. CDR1 LGHNA and CDR2 YSLEER come from the germline V gene. The CDR3 coding sequence is TGCGCCAGCAGCGTGGACAGGGGAAATGAGCAGTTCTTC. It codes for CASSVDRGNEQFF.

At least ten counts were recorded for this clonotype. The chain links TRBV5-1 to TRBJ2-3; 7 bases map to TRBD2. The CDR3 spans 14 residues. Germline assignment: CDR1 SGHRS and CDR2 YFSETQ. The junction had 9 bases not matched to a gene; V was cut back by 9 bases and J by 2 bases. CDR3 DNA: TGCGCCACCATGACTAGCCCCTCCACAGATACGCAGTATTTT. It specifies CATMTSPSTDTQYF.

The genes are TRBV13 and TRBJ2-2; TRBD2 matches 7 bases. The CDR3 loop spans 16 amino acids. Germline CDR1 is PRHDT and CDR2 is FYEKMQ (reference sequence). The ends lost 0 bases at V and 5 bases at J; junction bases unmatched: 6. CDR3 bases: TGTGCCAGCAGCTTAGGTGCTAGCGGATTGACCGGGGAGCTGTTTTTT. Its protein product is CASSLGASGLTGELFF.

This clonotype was detected a few times. The chain combines TRBV20-1 with TRBJ1-4; 10 nucleotides line up with TRBD1. J gave up 8 bases and V 6 bases, and 12 bases lay outside the gene matches. The CDR3 is made up of 15 amino acids. The germline CDR1 and CDR2 sequences are DFQATT and SNEGSKA (reference sequence). DNA for the CDR3: TGCAGTGCCAGGGACAGGGGATTCTCAAGCGAAAAACTGTTTTTT. Protein product: CSARDRGFSSEKLFF.

CDR3 nucleotides: TGTGCCACCAGTGAAGGGGGGATCCCCTACGAGCAGTACTTC. Its translation is CATSEGGIPYEQYF. V gene TRBV24-1 combines with J gene TRBJ2-7; D might be TRBD1 or TRBD2, each matching 6 bases. The germline V gene has CDR1 KGHDR and CDR2 SFDVKD. Between the trimmed V and J ends, which lost 4 bases and 2 bases, there was a span of 11 bases. CDR3 size: 14 residues.

The rearrangement joins TRBV30 to TRBJ1-2; D is possibly TRBD1 (5 bases). The length of the CDR3 is 15 residues. Trimming shortened V by 3 bases and J by 5 bases, and 19 bases separated the two germline ends. The germline CDR1 and CDR2 sequences are GTSNPN and SVGIG (reference sequence). Written as DNA, the CDR3 is TGTGCCTGGAGCGGGGGACTCTCGACGATTTATGGCTACACCTTC. Amino acid sequence: CAWSGGLSTIYGYTF.

There are a few counts of this clonotype. This chain joins TRBV7-9 and TRBJ2-7; TRBD2 might be the D (6 bases). Germline values: CDR1 SEHNR, CDR2 FQNEAQ (reference sequence). This CDR3 spans 14 amino acids. Deletions cut 2 bases from V and 4 bases from J, with 12 bases between. In DNA form, the CDR3 reads TGTGCCAGCAGCTTACCCGGAGGGGTATACGAGCAGTACTTC. Translating gives CASSLPGGVYEQYF.

This clonotype was seen more than once but under ten times. The gene calls are TRBV7-8 and TRBJ2-1; D might be TRBD1 (6 bases). CDR1 is SGHVS, CDR2 FQNEAQ, per germline. The CDR3 loop spans 15 amino acids. V dropped 5 bases and J dropped 2 bases, with 13 bases sitting between them. CDR3 DNA: TGTGCCAGCAGCCCCCGGCAGGGGACCTACAATGAGCAGTTCTTC. Translating it yields CASSPRQGTYNEQFF.

A few counts support this clonotype. The chain carries TRBV12-3 or TRBV12-4 and TRBJ2-1; the match to TRBD2 covers 11 bases. CDR3 length: 15 residues. Germline trimming cut 6 bases from V and 8 bases from J; bases unmatched to any gene: 9. The CDR3 loop reads CASSDGTSGRDEQFF. CDR3 nucleotide sequence: TGTGCCAGCAGCGACGGGACTAGCGGAAGAGATGAGCAGTTCTTC.

V usage is TRBV7-8 and J usage is TRBJ2-2; 7 nucleotides agree with TRBD1. Trimming took 3 bases from V and 2 from J; bases not matched to a gene: 9. The CDR3 has 17 residues. Germline V gene lookup returns CDR1 SGHVS and CDR2 FQNEAQ. DNA of the CDR3: TGTGCCAGCAGCTTGGGGAACAGACAGGGAAACACCGGGGAGCTGTTTTTT. It encodes CASSLGNRQGNTGELFF.

The rearrangement joins TRBV14 to TRBJ1-1; 7 bases agree with TRBD1. The germline V gene encodes CDR1 SGHDN and CDR2 FVKESK. The V gene end was trimmed by 4 bases and the J gene end by 0 bases; junction bases not matched to a gene: 8. The CDR3 length is 16 residues. The CDR3 sequence is CASSPFIQGMNTEAFF. The CDR3 DNA follows: TGTGCCAGCAGCCCTTTCATACAGGGGATGAACACTGAAGCTTTCTTT.

The chain links TRBV7-2 to TRBJ2-3; tentatively, D is TRBD1 (5 bases). Trimming stripped 5 bases from V and 6 bases from J, with 9 bases between. Per the germline V gene, CDR1 is SGHTA and CDR2 is FQGNSA. This CDR3 comprises 12 residues. CDR3 in amino acids: CASSRAGDTQYF. In DNA form, the CDR3 reads TGTGCCAGCAGCCGGGCAGGGGATACGCAGTATTTT.

The chain links TRBV6-5 to TRBJ1-6; the D is unclear. This CDR3 region has 16 residues. V lost 6 bases to trimming and J lost 0 bases, with 12 bases between them. Germline-derived CDR1 and CDR2 are MNHEY and SVGAGI. The CDR3 DNA follows: TGTGCCAGCAGCCGAGGACTTAGCTCCTATAATTCACCCCTCCACTTT. It specifies CASSRGLSSYNSPLHF.

This chain connects TRBV7-8 to TRBJ2-7; D is unclear. The CDR3 runs 14 residues. Germline CDR1 SGHVS, CDR2 FQNEAQ. V dropped 1 base and J dropped 2 bases, with 9 bases sitting between them. Here the CDR3 reads CASSLVTNTYEQYF. CDR3 bases: TGTGCCAGCAGCTTAGTGACAAACACCTACGAGCAGTACTTC.

The V gene is TRBV12-3 or TRBV12-4, the J gene TRBJ2-2; 8 nucleotides agree with TRBD1. J was trimmed by 4 bases and V by 8 bases; bases with no gene match: 9. CDR3 length: 15 amino acids. CDR3 DNA sequence: TGTGCCAGCGGGCGACAGGGGACGCTCACCGGGGAGCTGTTTTTT. This gives the protein CASGRQGTLTGELFF.

This rearrangement joins TRBV6-5 to TRBJ2-6, with TRBD1 matching 7 bases. The CDR3 loop spans 14 amino acids. J gave up 1 base and V 10 bases, and 4 bases lay outside the gene matches. From germline, CDR1 is MNHEY and CDR2 SVGAGI. CDR3 region: CATRRGSGANVLTF. DNA of the CDR3: TGTGCCACCCGCAGGGGGTCTGGGGCCAACGTCCTGACTTTC.

V gene TRBV5-1 combines with J gene TRBJ2-5; D unresolved. Between the trimmed V and J ends, which lost 0 bases and 3 bases, there was a span of 15 bases. Germline V gives CDR1 SGHRS, CDR2 YFSETQ. This CDR3 is 16 amino acids long. CDR3 region: CASSLEWTPRKETQYF. The CDR3 coding sequence is TGCGCCAGCAGCTTGGAGTGGACGCCTAGAAAAGAGACCCAGTACTTC.

This clonotype was counted many times. This sequence joins TRBV4-3 and TRBJ2-2; 8 positions agree with TRBD2. Germline CDR1 is LGHNA and CDR2 is YSLEER. This CDR3 comprises 17 residues. V lost 0 bases to trimming and J lost 4 bases; unmatched junction nucleotides: 7. This CDR3 reads CASSQDPAGAPTGELFF. The CDR3 nucleotides are TGCGCCAGCAGCCAAGATCCAGCGGGAGCCCCCACCGGGGAGCTGTTTTTT.